This T cell receptor beta chain was identified in a study of blood T cell repertoires in COVID-19. Overall study: Specimens from acute and convalescent COVID-19 originated in the United States, Italy and Spain. PBMCs, B-cell-depleted T cells, or T cells provided the cDNA or gDNA that made up the material.

This clone was found once. Original processing notes: Reference gene primer amplification gave nucleated cell count estimates. The data were produced by immunoSEQ multiplex PCR, yet TCRdb's version contains in-frame clones alone and is incomplete. V and J calls and clone size are given by that table; D and trimming were obtained from the DNA. Altogether tens of thousands of clones are present, 80% to 90% being singletons, with the ten largest covering around 1.6%. V was clipped by 4 bases and J by 4 bases, with 15 bases between them. The CDR3 contains 14 residues. The germline gives CDR1 SGHRS, CDR2 YFSETQ.

Sequences were obtained from peripheral blood. This chain links TRBV5-1 with TRBJ2-7; D is perhaps TRBD2 (5 bases). This sequence was found in a man in his sixties with acute or convalescent COVID-19. The CDR3: CASSPIRTGYEQYF. The CDR3 coding sequence is TGCGCCAGCAGCCCTATCCGGACGGGGTACGAGCAGTACTTC. The entire variable domain, with the rest obtained from reference TRBV5-1 and TRBJ2-7, is as follows: KAGVTQTPRYLIKTRGQQVTLSCSPISGHRSVSWYQQTPGQGLQFLFEYFSETQRNKGNFPGRFSGRQFSNSRSEMNVSTLELGDSALYLCASSPIRTGYEQYFGPGTRLTVT.